This TCR beta chain appears in the sequencing data of a study of blood T cells in healthy people across ages. Study-level background: Template switching picked up about one barcoded beta molecule for each two T cells.

A second PCR of roughly 7 to 11 cycles used a sample-barcoded 5' primer and a J-beta primer mix. Unique molecular identifiers of 12 random nucleotides labeled each cDNA. TCRdb used MiXCR to reprocess the 5' RACE reads, holding one entry per CDR3 protein. The repertoire holds around 1,600,000 distinct CDR3 sequences, with about 42% as singletons. V lost 6 bases and J lost 0; bases outside the gene matches: 8. Germline-derived CDR1 and CDR2 are DFQATT and SNEGSKA (reference sequence). This CDR3 region has 15 residues. This clonotype has only one observation. The target antigen is unknown. Investigators took about 9.1 milliliters of peripheral blood from every donor. General study points: Per million T cells, TCR beta diversity dropped about linearly as age rose.

V usage is TRBV20-1 and J usage is TRBJ2-1; 7 positions match TRBD1. The receptor was derived from a woman aged 18-30 years in good health. The sequenced sample consisted of blood. The CDR3 bases are TGCAGTGCCCAGGGGGAGAGCGGCTCCTACAATGAGCAGTTCTTC. This sequence encodes CSAQGESGSYNEQFF.